These 17 T cell receptor beta chains share one sample of origin, sequenced in a study of T cell responses to AZD1222 COVID-19 vaccine. Measured with immunoSEQ multiplex PCR; TCRdb has only the in-frame clones, and not every one. Of some 170,000 clones in the sample, 85% to 95% were seen once. The input for sequencing was peripheral blood, taken on day 0 of AZD1222 vaccination. The source of these receptors is an adult in good health.

The chain carries TRBV27 and TRBJ2-7, with TRBD2 matching 11 bases. With V trimmed by 6 bases and J by 5 bases, 3 bases remained unmatched. The CDR3 is made up of 13 amino acids. From germline, CDR1 is MNHEY and CDR2 SMNVEV (reference sequence). The CDR3 spells CASSWTSGHEQYF. The CDR3 bases are TGTGCCAGCAGCTGGACTAGCGGGCACGAGCAGTACTTC.

The V call is TRBV28, the J call TRBJ1-5; 11 bases match TRBD1. With V trimmed by 2 bases and J by 4 bases, 1 base remained unmatched. Germline V gene data show CDR1 as MDHEN and CDR2 as SYDVKM. CDR3 size: 15 residues. Here the CDR3 reads CASSLGDRGNQPQHF. For the CDR3, the DNA is TGTGCCAGCAGTTTAGGGGACAGGGGGAATCAGCCCCAGCATTTT.

The genes are TRBV28 and TRBJ1-5; D is unclear. The CDR3 spans 13 residues. Looked up from germline, CDR1 is MDHEN and CDR2 is SYDVKM. Trimming removed 3 bases from V and 2 bases from J, with 5 bases in between. The CDR3 loop reads CASSFSGNQPQHF. CDR3 bases: TGTGCCAGCAGTTTCTCAGGCAATCAGCCCCAGCATTTT.

The chain combines TRBV6-5 with TRBJ1-2, with TRBD1 matching 8 bases. This CDR3 is built from 13 residues. Germline CDR1 MNHEY, CDR2 SVGAGI. Trimming at V came to 6 bases and at J to 8 bases, leaving 8 bases not matched to a gene. In nucleotides, the CDR3 is TGTGCCAGCAGAGACAGGGGCAAGGGGGGCTACACCTTC. Protein product: CASRDRGKGGYTF.

This clone was detected only once. The DNA of the CDR3 is TGTGCCAGCAGCTCACAGGGGTCCGGGGGAGCGGACGAGCAGTACTTC. Amino acids: CASSSQGSGGADEQYF. The chain has TRBV7-9 and TRBJ2-7; TRBD1 might be the D (7 bases). Trimming removed 4 bases at V and 5 bases at J, with 21 bases between. The CDR3 consists of 16 residues. CDR1 is SEHNR and CDR2 is FQNEAQ in the germline V gene (reference sequence).

The chain joins TRBV9 to TRBJ2-2; 7 bases are shared with TRBD2. The CDR3 is 13 amino acids. Per the germline V gene, CDR1 is SGDLS and CDR2 is YYNGEE. Unmatched junction bases numbered 3, after V lost 3 bases and J lost 7 bases. Here the CDR3 reads CASSAGGVGELFF. CDR3 DNA: TGTGCCAGCAGCGCTGGGGGGGTCGGGGAGCTGTTTTTT.

The chain joins TRBV2 to TRBJ1-2; no firm D call. V lost 2 bases, J lost 4 bases, and 5 bases lay in between. This CDR3 comprises 12 residues. The germline CDR1 and CDR2 sequences are SNHLY and FYNNEI. The CDR3 nucleotides are TGTGCCAGCAGTGAACAGAGCTATGGCTACACCTTC. Protein sequence: CASSEQSYGYTF.

The rearrangement joins TRBV10-3 to TRBJ1-3, with TRBD1 as a possible D gene (5 bases). Germline CDR1 and CDR2: ENHRY and SYGVKD. V was cut by 0 bases and J by 2 bases, with 20 bases left in between. The CDR3 covers 19 residues. The CDR3 bases are TGTGCCATCAGTGAGTCGGGTGATGCCGGGGGGAGCACTGGAAACACCATATATTTT. Its translation: CAISESGDAGGSTGNTIYF.

Written as DNA, the CDR3 is TGTGCCAGTAGTGCCGTCTGGGGGGGGTACAATGAGCAGTTCTTC. This sequence encodes CASSAVWGGYNEQFF. The rearrangement uses TRBV19 and TRBJ2-1; 7 positions agree with TRBD2. The J segment lost 4 bases and the V segment lost 5 bases, leaving 8 bases of the junction unmatched. CDR1 is LNHDA and CDR2 is SQIVND in the germline V gene (reference sequence). The CDR3 contains 15 residues.

The genes are TRBV2 and TRBJ1-5, with 8 bases identical to TRBD1. V trimming: 0 bases; J trimming: 6 bases; junction bases outside the gene matches: 4. Germline V lookup: CDR1 SNHLY, CDR2 FYNNEI. The CDR3 is made up of 15 amino acids. In DNA, the CDR3 is TGTGCCAGCAGTGAAGCGTCCAGGGGGCGTCAGCCCCAGCATTTT. The encoded protein is CASSEASRGRQPQHF.

The chain carries TRBV4-3 and TRBJ1-3, with D perhaps TRBD1 (5 bases). The CDR3 has 13 residues. Trimming stripped 1 base from V and 4 bases from J, with 5 bases between. Germline loops: CDR1 LGHNA, CDR2 YSLEER. The CDR3 sequence: CASSQGQGNTIYF. The CDR3 DNA is TGCGCCAGCAGCCAAGGACAGGGAAACACCATATATTTT.

The table lists this clone with a count of one. The rearrangement uses TRBV7-9 and TRBJ2-1; no clear D. Germline V lookup: CDR1 SEHNR, CDR2 FQNEAQ (reference sequence). Trimming cost V 2 bases and J 5 bases, with 7 bases left between them. The CDR3 covers 13 residues. CDR3 in amino acids: CASSLWRNNEQFF. The CDR3 nucleotides are TGTGCCAGCAGCTTATGGAGAAACAATGAGCAGTTCTTC.

V usage is TRBV9 and J usage is TRBJ2-7; D is unresolved. Trimming stripped 0 bases from V and 6 bases from J, with 16 bases between. This CDR3 spans 15 amino acids. Germline loops: CDR1 SGDLS, CDR2 YYNGEE. The CDR3 coding sequence is TGTGCCAGCAGCGTAGCCTCTGTTAGGATGAGCGAGCAGTACTTC. Translating gives CASSVASVRMSEQYF.

The chain uses TRBV30 and TRBJ1-6; D might be TRBD1 (5 bases). The germline CDR1 and CDR2 sequences are GTSNPN and SVGIG (reference sequence). The CDR3 sequence is 13 residues long. Trimming took off 0 bases at V and 10 bases at J, with 10 bases between the two ends. DNA of the CDR3: TGTGCCTGGAGTGTTCAGGGAAACTCACCCCTCCACTTT. This gives the protein CAWSVQGNSPLHF.

The V gene is TRBV10-1, the J gene TRBJ2-7; D gene ambiguous. V was trimmed by 4 bases and J by 4 bases, leaving 14 bases between them. This CDR3 has 14 residues. CDR1 is WNHNN, CDR2 SYGVQD, per germline (reference sequence). The DNA for the CDR3 is TGCGCCAGCAGTGGCGGTTGGGCCGGTTACGAGCAGTACTTC. Its translation: CASSGGWAGYEQYF.

The J gene is TRBJ1-2, the V gene TRBV7-9, with 7 bases lining up with TRBD1. Looked up from germline, CDR1 is SEHNR and CDR2 is FQNEAQ (reference sequence). Unmatched junction bases numbered 7, after V lost 5 bases and J lost 7 bases. The CDR3 runs 13 residues. In DNA, the CDR3 is TGTGCCAGCAGCCCAACAGGGGAGGGTGGCTACACCTTC. Translated: CASSPTGEGGYTF. Full variable domain (remainder filled in from reference TRBV7-9 and TRBJ1-2): DTGVSQNPRHKITKRGQNVTFRCDPISEHNRLYWYRQTLGQGPEFLTYFQNEAQLEKSRLLSDRFSAERPKGSFSTLEIQRTEQGDSAMYLCASSPTGEGGYTFGSGTRLTVV.

The chain has TRBV4-3 and TRBJ2-7; D is unclear. Trimming removed 3 bases from V and 0 bases from J, with 9 bases in between. The germline V gene encodes CDR1 LGHNA and CDR2 YSLEER. This CDR3 spans 14 amino acids. The CDR3 sequence is CASSQDRSSYEQYF. The CDR3 bases are TGCGCCAGCAGCCAGGATAGGAGCTCCTACGAGCAGTACTTC.